This TCR beta chain comes out of a study of a mutant IDH1 vaccine in newly diagnosed glioma. Study-wide points: Alterations occurring in top peripheral T cell clonotypes seemed unrelated to pseudoprogression.

Details on this clone: Antigen specificity is unknown.

The CDR3 is 11 residues long. Germline V gene lookup returns CDR1 ENHRY and CDR2 SYGVKD. V lost 9 bases, J lost 3 bases, and 5 bases lay in between. Repertoires were generated with immunoSEQ multiplex PCR, while TCRdb's copy carries only in-frame clones and drops some. The sample records tens of thousands of clones, approximately 85% being singletons. Regarding time point: baseline, week 1 (first vaccination visit). Indicated treatment: pre-vaccination baseline after standard-of-care therapy. Sequenced here: PBMCs, sampled from a glioma patient treated with radiotherapy, temozolomide or both. The chain links TRBV10-3 to TRBJ2-2, with unresolved D. This TCR came from a man aged 45-65 years with glioma. The CDR3 DNA reads TGTGCCATTAGGGACACCGGGGAGCTGTTTTTT. It is translated as CAIRDTGELFF.